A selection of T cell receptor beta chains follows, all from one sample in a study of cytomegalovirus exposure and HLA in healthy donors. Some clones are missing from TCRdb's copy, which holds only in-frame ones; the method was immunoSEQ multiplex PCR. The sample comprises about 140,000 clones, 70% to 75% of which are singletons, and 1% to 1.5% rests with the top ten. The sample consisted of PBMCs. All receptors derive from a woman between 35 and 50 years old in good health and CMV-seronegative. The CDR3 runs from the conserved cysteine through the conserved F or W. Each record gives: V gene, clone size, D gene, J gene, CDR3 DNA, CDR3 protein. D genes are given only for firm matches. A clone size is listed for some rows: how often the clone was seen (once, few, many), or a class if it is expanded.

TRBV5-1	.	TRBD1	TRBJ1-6	TGCGCCAGCAGCATACAGGGGGTTAATTCACCCCTCCACTTT	CASSIQGVNSPLHF
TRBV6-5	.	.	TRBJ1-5	TGTGCCAGCAAGGAGAATAGCAATCAGCCCCAGCATTTT	CASKENSNQPQHF
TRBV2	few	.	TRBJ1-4	TGTGCCATCATCGACTTCGGGGAAAAACTGTTTTTT	CAIIDFGEKLFF
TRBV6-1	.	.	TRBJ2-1	TGTGCCAGCAGTGAAATTGGAGGCGAGCAGTTCTTC	CASSEIGGEQFF
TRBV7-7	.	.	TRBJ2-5	TGTGCTAGCAGTCCCAGGACTAACCAAGAGACCCAGTACTTC	CASSPRTNQETQYF
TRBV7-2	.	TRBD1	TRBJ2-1	TGTGCCAGCAGCTTAGTTCCGACAGGGGGCAATGAGCAGTTCTTC	CASSLVPTGGNEQFF
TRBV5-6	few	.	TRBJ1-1	TGTGCCAGCAGCCTGACAGCAAAACTCACTGAAGCTTTCTTT	CASSLTAKLTEAFF
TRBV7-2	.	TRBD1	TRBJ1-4	TGTGCCAGCACCCTGTACCCGGGAGATACAGGGGGGCTGTTTTTT	CASTLYPGDTGGLFF
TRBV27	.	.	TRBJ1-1	TGTGCCAGCAGTTTAGATCGGGGAGGGAACACTGAAGCTTTCTTT	CASSLDRGGNTEAFF
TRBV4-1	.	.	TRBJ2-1	TGCGCCAGCTCTAGCCCAAATTACAATGAGCAGTTCTTC	CASSSPNYNEQFF
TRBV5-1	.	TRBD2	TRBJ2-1	TGCGCCAGCAGCTTGGGGGTGGGGGGGTCGCTTAGCTCCTACAATGAGCAGTTCTTC	CASSLGVGGSLSSYNEQFF
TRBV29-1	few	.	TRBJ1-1	TGCAGCGCCTACTTTGGGGGGACTGAAGCTTTCTTT	CSAYFGGTEAFF
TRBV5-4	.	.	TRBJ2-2	TGTGCCAGCAGCGCTACAGCGAACACCGGGGAGCTGTTTTTT	CASSATANTGELFF
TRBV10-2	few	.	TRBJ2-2	TGCGCCAGCAGCACTAAAGCCGGCGGGGAGCTGTTTTTT	CASSTKAGGELFF
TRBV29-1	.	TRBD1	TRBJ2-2	TGCAGCGTTGAAGTAACACAGGGGTCCGGGGAGCTGTTTTTT	CSVEVTQGSGELFF
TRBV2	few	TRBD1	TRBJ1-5	TGTGCCAGCAGCTACACCCGGACAGGGCTGAATCAGCCCCAGCATTTT	CASSYTRTGLNQPQHF
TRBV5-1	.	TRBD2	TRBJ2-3	TGCGCCAGCAGCGGGGAAGCGGGGGCTAGCACAGATACGCAGTATTTT	CASSGEAGASTDTQYF
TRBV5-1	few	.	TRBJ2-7	TGCGCCAGCAGCTTGGCAGCAGGGTCGGACGAGCAGTACTTC	CASSLAAGSDEQYF
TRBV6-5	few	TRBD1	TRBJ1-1	TGTGCCAGCAGTTGGGACAGCATGAACACTGAAGCTTTCTTT	CASSWDSMNTEAFF
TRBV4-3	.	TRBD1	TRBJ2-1	TGCGCCAGCAGCCAAGAACCGGGACAGGTTTACAATGAGCAGTTCTTC	CASSQEPGQVYNEQFF
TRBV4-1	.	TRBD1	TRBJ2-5	TGCGCCAGCAGCCAACCTCGGGGACAGGGTCCAGAGACCCAGTACTTC	CASSQPRGQGPETQYF
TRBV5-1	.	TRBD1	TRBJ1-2	TGCGCCAGCAGCTACTTACAGGGGATAGAGGGCTACACCTTC	CASSYLQGIEGYTF
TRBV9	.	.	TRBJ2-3	TGTGCCAGCAGCGTAGAGTTGGCTGGCACAGATACGCAGTATTTT	CASSVELAGTDTQYF
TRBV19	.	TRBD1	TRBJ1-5	TGTGCCAGTGGAAACACAGGGGGCTCTCAGCCCCAGCATTTT	CASGNTGGSQPQHF
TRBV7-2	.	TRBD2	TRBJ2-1	TGTGCCAGCAGCCTCAGGTTAGCGGGGCTCTCCTACAATGAGCAGTTCTTC	CASSLRLAGLSYNEQFF
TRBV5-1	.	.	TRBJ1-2	TGCGCCAGCAGCCTGGACAGCCACAGTTTCTATGGCTACACCTTC	CASSLDSHSFYGYTF
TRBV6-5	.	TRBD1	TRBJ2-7	TGTGCCAGCAGTTTGGGACAGGCTTACTACGAGCAGTACTTC	CASSLGQAYYEQYF
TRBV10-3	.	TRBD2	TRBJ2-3	TGTGCCATCAGTGAGTCCGGTACTAGCGGGGGGCTCACAGATACGCAGTATTTT	CAISESGTSGGLTDTQYF
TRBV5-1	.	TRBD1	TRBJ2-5	TGCGCCAGCAGCTCAAATACAGGGGGCAGGGAGACCCAGTACTTC	CASSSNTGGRETQYF